Below, one TCR beta chain is given with its context. The CDR3 is 17 amino acids. Trimming pared 2 bases from V and 3 bases from J, leaving 19 bases between. CDR1 and CDR2 from the germline V gene are MGHDK and SYGVNS. The data stem from a study of shared clonotypes between healthy human individuals. Looking at the study overall: Contributing individuals were two females and three males aged 18 to 49. Used for every donor were three CD4 naive, three CD4 memory, two CD8 naive and one CD8 memory plate.

The input for sorted-subset replicate PCRs was around 0.2 ug DNA, around 30,000 T cell genomes. The assay was immunoSEQ multiplex PCR, and TCRdb's table has in-frame clones only and misses some. The table has about 680,000 clones, about two thirds seen once. Material: memory CD4+ T cells sorted from blood. Noted subset: CD45RA-negative fraction. J is TRBJ1-1 and V is TRBV25-1; no firm D call. The TCR comes from a woman under 40 in good health. DNA of the CDR3: TGTGCCAGCAGTGAAGGGCAAGCGGCAGTAAGGGACACTGAAGCTTTCTTT. Its protein is CASSEGQAAVRDTEAFF.